What follows are 18 T cell receptor beta chains derived from one specimen sequenced in a study of a mutant IDH1 vaccine in newly diagnosed glioma. Sample time point: baseline, week 1 (first vaccination visit). The treatment denotes: pre-vaccination baseline after standard-of-care therapy. Sequenced by immunoSEQ multiplex PCR; TCRdb stores in-frame clones only, minus some. The sample records approximately 70,000 clones, 79% being singletons. Material: PBMCs, obtained from a glioma patient treated with radiotherapy, temozolomide or both. Every receptor here comes from a man aged 50 or older with glioma.

In DNA, the CDR3 is TGTGCCACCGGGGAGGGAGAAGAAGTGGCTTTCTTT. This codes for CATGEGEEVAFF. The chain links TRBV15 to TRBJ1-1; D is unclear. The germline V and J ends were trimmed by 8 bases and 11 bases, with 18 bases remaining between them. Germline V gene data show CDR1 as LNHNV and CDR2 as YYDKDF (reference sequence). The CDR3 is made up of 12 amino acids.

The chain is built from TRBV6-1 and TRBJ1-2, with TRBD1 matching 9 bases. Losses at the gene ends were 1 base for V and 4 bases for J; bases not matched to a gene: 4. Germline CDR1 MNHNS, CDR2 SASEGT. The CDR3 is made up of 15 amino acids. CDR3 nucleotides: TGTGCCAGCAGTGAAGAAGGGACAGGGTCCTATGGCTACACCTTC. This codes for CASSEEGTGSYGYTF.

This chain uses TRBV7-2 with TRBJ1-1; possibly TRBD1 for D (5 bases). The germline V and J ends were trimmed by 5 bases and 6 bases, with 22 bases remaining between them. The germline CDR1 and CDR2 sequences are SGHTA and FQGNSA. The CDR3 is 16 amino acids. CDR3 sequence reads: CASSRRQGPGRPEAFF. CDR3 coding DNA: TGTGCCAGCAGCCGCCGTCAGGGACCAGGACGTCCTGAAGCTTTCTTT.

The rearrangement links TRBV6-6 to TRBJ1-2; D is unclear. V lost 8 bases to trimming and J lost 0 bases, with 19 bases between them. Germline V gives CDR1 MNHNY, CDR2 SVGAGI (reference sequence). The CDR3 runs 16 residues. The CDR3 DNA is TGTGCCAGCGAAGGGAATTCGTACGTACCTAACTATGGCTACACCTTC. The encoded protein is CASEGNSYVPNYGYTF.

Turning to this clone: One end of the junction is discordant with germline, which a read error may explain. CDR3 protein: CASSEGQGGYYGYTF. CDR3 nucleotide sequence: TGTGCCAGCAGCGAAGGACAGGGGGGATACTATGGCTACACCTTC. The chain combines TRBV6-1 with TRBJ1-2; 10 bases line up with TRBD1. Germline CDR1 MNHNS, CDR2 SASEGT. The CDR3 loop spans 15 amino acids.

CDR3 sequence (DNA): TGCGCCAGCAGCCAAGATAGGCAGACCCAGTACTTC. Translation gives CASSQDRQTQYF. The genes are TRBV4-3 and TRBJ2-5; D gene unclear. The CDR3 runs to 12 residues. V lost 0 bases and J lost 6, with 5 bases in between. Germline V gene sequence: CDR1 LGHNA, CDR2 YSLEER.

The chain uses TRBV27 and TRBJ2-7, with 7 nucleotides matching TRBD1. Losses at the gene ends were 7 bases for V and 1 base for J; bases not matched to a gene: 13. The CDR3 has 16 amino acids. The germline gives CDR1 MNHEY, CDR2 SMNVEV (reference sequence). CDR3 sequence: CASTPRGQVFSYEQYF. CDR3 DNA: TGTGCCAGCACACCGCGAGGACAGGTCTTTTCCTACGAGCAGTACTTC.

V usage is TRBV27 and J usage is TRBJ1-6, with a tentative D call TRBD1 (6 bases). Per the germline V gene, CDR1 is MNHEY and CDR2 is SMNVEV (reference sequence). The CDR3 is made up of 14 amino acids. Trimming shortened V by 5 bases and J by 11 bases, and 16 bases separated the two germline ends. This chain's CDR3 is CASSQGQERAPLHF. In DNA, the CDR3 is TGTGCCAGCAGTCAGGGGCAGGAACGAGCACCCCTCCACTTT.

V gene TRBV6-5 combines with J gene TRBJ1-4; D is unclear. The CDR3 is 14 amino acids. Trimming removed 5 bases at V and 7 bases at J, with 14 bases between. Germline V gene data show CDR1 as MNHEY and CDR2 as SVGAGI. In nucleotides, the CDR3 is TGTGCCAGCAGTGCCGGACTGTCAAGTGAAAAACTGTTTTTT. It is translated as CASSAGLSSEKLFF.

The gene calls are TRBV4-1 and TRBJ1-4; 9 bases fit TRBD1. The CDR3 is 14 residues long. V shed 5 bases, J shed 8 bases, and the junction held 6 bases outside the gene matches. Germline V gene data show CDR1 as MGHRA and CDR2 as YSYEKL. The CDR3 coding sequence is TGCGCCAGCAGCATGGGACAGGGAAGGGAAAAACTGTTTTTT. This codes for CASSMGQGREKLFF.

This clone was picked up a small number of times. The chain employs TRBV15 and TRBJ1-2; the match to TRBD1 covers 8 bases. The CDR3 totals 14 residues. V lost 5 bases and J lost 8; bases outside the gene matches: 10. The germline gives CDR1 LNHNV, CDR2 YYDKDF (reference sequence). The CDR3, as DNA: TGTGCCACCAGCCGCGATCAGGGGGCTCGGGGCTACACCTTC. Translated, it gives CATSRDQGARGYTF.

J is TRBJ2-7 and V is TRBV10-3, with 9 bases that match TRBD1. The germline gives CDR1 ENHRY, CDR2 SYGVKD. This CDR3 region has 16 residues. V lost 1 base, J lost 3 bases, and 7 bases stayed unmatched. The CDR3 loop reads CAISEFYPGQGYEQYF. For the CDR3, the DNA is TGTGCCATCAGTGAGTTTTATCCGGGACAGGGCTACGAGCAGTACTTC.

This chain connects TRBV7-2 to TRBJ2-5; maybe TRBD1 (6 bases). This CDR3 is 13 amino acids long. The V end was cut by 5 bases, the J end by 3 bases, with 10 bases between. Per germline, CDR1 SGHTA and CDR2 FQGNSA. Here the CDR3 reads CASSIDRKETQYF. CDR3 coding DNA: TGTGCCAGCAGCATAGACAGGAAAGAGACCCAGTACTTC.

This clone was found a few times. The CDR3, as DNA: TGCGCCAGCAGCCAAAAAGCGGACGGTATCTATAACTATGGCTACACCTTC. Translation: CASSQKADGIYNYGYTF. The V and J genes are TRBV4-1 and TRBJ1-2; D remains ambiguous. The V and J ends lost 2 bases and 1 base respectively, with 17 bases between them. The CDR3 loop spans 17 amino acids. The germline CDR1 and CDR2 sequences are MGHRA and YSYEKL.

The V gene is TRBV7-2, the J gene TRBJ1-5; D unresolved. V lost 1 base and J lost 7, with 8 bases in between. CDR1 is SGHTA, CDR2 FQGNSA, per germline. CDR3 size: 13 residues. This CDR3 is CASSLGSLQPQHF. CDR3 bases: TGTGCCAGCAGCTTAGGGAGTTTACAGCCCCAGCATTTT.

CDR3 in DNA: TGTGCCAGCAGCTTAAGCCTGACCAATCAGCCCCAGCATTTT. Translated: CASSLSLTNQPQHF. This chain joins TRBV7-9 and TRBJ1-5; D is undetermined. The germline V and J ends were trimmed by 2 bases and 3 bases, with 8 bases remaining between them. The CDR3 is 14 amino acids. The germline V gene encodes CDR1 SEHNR and CDR2 FQNEAQ (reference sequence).

V usage is TRBV7-8 and J usage is TRBJ1-5; 9 positions match TRBD1. Germline lookup yields CDR1 SGHVS and CDR2 FQNEAQ. V dropped 1 base and J dropped 5; count of bases not matched to a gene: 6. The CDR3 is 16 residues long. CDR3: CASSLVARTGDQPQHF. DNA of the CDR3: TGTGCCAGCAGCTTAGTAGCCCGGACAGGGGATCAGCCCCAGCATTTT.

The rearrangement links TRBV7-9 to TRBJ1-5, with a weak D call TRBD1 (6 bases). Germline assignment: CDR1 SEHNR and CDR2 FQNEAQ (reference sequence). The CDR3 runs 16 residues. V was cut by 2 bases and J by 1 base, with 12 bases left in between. The CDR3 protein is CASSLWLGGSNQPQHF. Here the CDR3 DNA reads TGTGCCAGCAGCTTATGGTTGGGGGGCAGCAATCAGCCCCAGCATTTT.